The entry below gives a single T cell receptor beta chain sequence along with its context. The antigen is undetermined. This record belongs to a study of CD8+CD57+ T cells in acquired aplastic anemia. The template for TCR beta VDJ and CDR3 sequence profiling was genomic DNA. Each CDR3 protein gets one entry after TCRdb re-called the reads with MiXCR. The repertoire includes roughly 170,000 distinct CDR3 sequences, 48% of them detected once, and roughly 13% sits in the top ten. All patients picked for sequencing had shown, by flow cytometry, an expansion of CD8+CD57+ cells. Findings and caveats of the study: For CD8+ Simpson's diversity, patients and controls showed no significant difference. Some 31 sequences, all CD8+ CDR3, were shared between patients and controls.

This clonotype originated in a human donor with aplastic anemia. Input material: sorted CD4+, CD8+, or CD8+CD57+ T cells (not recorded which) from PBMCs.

CDR3 sequence (DNA): TGTGCCAGCAGCTTAGAAGTGCCCAATTCACCCCTCCACTTT. Translating gives CASSLEVPNSPLHF. The genes are TRBV7-2 and TRBJ1-6; no clear D. V was pared by 1 base and J by 7 bases, with 8 bases between. CDR3 size: 14 residues. CDR1 SGHTA and CDR2 FQGNSA come from the germline V gene.